This TCR beta chain was found in a study of blood T cell repertoires in COVID-19. CDR1 is LGHDT, CDR2 YNNKEL, per germline (reference sequence). Trimming at V came to 1 base and at J to 1 base, leaving 12 bases not matched to a gene. The CDR3 spans 19 residues. The study recruited people aged about 18 to 95 years across roughly 23 US areas. Categorization into cohorts depended on clinical history that participants reported. No more than 2 weeks before study entry, exposed participants had met a case of COVID-19. As processed by the authors: Estimated nucleated cell counts came from reference gene primer amplification. Generated by immunoSEQ multiplex PCR, the TCRdb table keeps only in-frame clones and is missing some. From that table come the V and J calls and clone size; the DNA was used to work out D and trimming. The data contain about 260,000 clones, 75% to 95% of them seen just once; the ten biggest clones take up about 3%.

The TCR was taken from a man aged 35 to 55 who had been exposed to COVID-19. This rearrangement joins TRBV3-1 (or the pseudogene TRBV3-2) to TRBJ2-5; TRBD2 matches 10 bases. Sequenced sample: PBMCs or T cells enriched from blood (not recorded which). CDR3 sequence: CASSQATSGTKQPQETQYF. As DNA, the CDR3 is TGTGCCAGCAGCCAAGCAACTAGCGGGACAAAACAGCCCCAAGAGACCCAGTACTTC.